This is a list of T cell receptor beta chains from one sample in a study of T-cell memory formation after mild COVID-19. From the 5' RACE reads, TCRdb called clonotypes with MiXCR, one entry per CDR3 protein. The data show 400,000 to 500,000 distinct CDR3 sequences, roughly 17% seen once. Specimen: PBMCs or a T cell subset sorted from them (not recorded which). These TCRs come from a man younger than 35 who had mild COVID-19 (a few samples of this study predate the infection). Cell type and time point are not known. CDR3s include the opening cysteine and the closing phenylalanine or tryptophan. The order of the fields is J gene, clone size, D gene, V gene, CDR3 protein, CDR3 DNA. The D gene is left open where the match is weak. Part of the rows lack a size; the others show once, few, many or a class for expanded clones.

>TRBJ2-4|NA|TRBD2|TRBV6-5
CASRHSIAGPKAKNIQYF
TGTGCCAGCAGGCATTCGATAGCGGGGCCAAAAGCCAAAAACATTCAGTACTTC
>TRBJ1-1|many|TRBD1|TRBV18
CASSPRGTGDTEAFF
TGTGCCAGCTCACCAAGGGGGACAGGGGACACTGAAGCTTTCTTT
>TRBJ2-3|NA|NA|TRBV20-1
CSASPGTDTQYF
TGCAGTGCTAGTCCAGGCACAGATACGCAGTATTTT
>TRBJ2-7|NA|NA|TRBV20-1
CSARDGTRIAKSSYEQYF
TGCAGTGCTAGAGATGGGACACGGATAGCCAAAAGCTCCTACGAGCAGTACTTC
>TRBJ1-4|NA|NA|TRBV7-4
CASSLRQEKLFF
TGTGCCAGCAGCTTAAGACAGGAAAAACTGTTTTTT
>TRBJ2-3|NA|NA|TRBV6-1
CASRGPPSSTDTQYF
TGTGCCAGCAGGGGCCCACCCAGCAGCACAGATACGCAGTATTTT
>TRBJ2-1|few|TRBD1|TRBV7-9
CASSPPTGGGPSYNEQFF
TGTGCCAGCAGCCCCCCGACAGGGGGTGGTCCATCCTACAATGAGCAGTTCTTC
>TRBJ1-2|NA|TRBD1|TRBV12-3/TRBV12-4
CASSTRDRDTTYGYTF
TGTGCCAGCAGTACCCGGGACAGGGACACAACCTATGGCTACACCTTC
>TRBJ2-2|NA|NA|TRBV15
CVSAGSGELFF
TGTGTTTCGGCGGGTTCCGGGGAGCTGTTTTTT
>TRBJ2-1|NA|NA|TRBV11-3
CASSLALGGNEQFF
TGTGCCAGCAGCTTAGCACTAGGGGGCAATGAGCAGTTCTTC